This T cell receptor beta chain is from a study of blood T cell repertoires in COVID-19. Study context: COVID-19 samples collected from the United States, Italy and Spain covered acute and convalescent phases. Nucleic acid was either cDNA or gDNA, and it came from T cells, B-cell-depleted T cells, or PBMCs.

The CDR3 covers 16 residues. Germline CDR1 is MGHRA and CDR2 is YSYEKL. The trim removed 0 bases at V and 6 bases at J, leaving 5 bases unmatched. Seattle cases were enrolled at active infection and followed longitudinally. Original methodology: Estimates of nucleated cell counts were drawn from the amplification of reference gene primers. Sequencing was performed with immunoSEQ multiplex PCR; in TCRdb, only in-frame clones are kept and a portion is missing. For V, J and clone size, that table is used; D and trimming come from the DNA. The sample gives roughly 140,000 clones, 70% to 90% of which show up once; approximately 8% is in the top ten.

The chain has TRBV4-1 and TRBJ2-7; 13 nucleotides align to TRBD2. Specimen: peripheral blood. The clonotype originates from a woman between 55 and 75 years old with COVID-19, enrolled during active disease. The DNA of the CDR3 is TGCGCCAGCAGCCAAGAACCGACTAGCGGGGGGTTCGAGCAGTACTTC. Its protein is CASSQEPTSGGFEQYF.